This is a list of T cell receptor beta chains from one sample in a study of OX40 agonist ivuxolimab in advanced cancers. Libraries were prepared by immunoSEQ multiplex PCR; TCRdb keeps only in-frame clonotypes and omits some of them. The sample has about 47,000 clones; 80% to 85% are singletons. The sequencing here drew on CD4+ or CD8+ T cells sorted from blood, taken in a trial of the OX40 agonist ivuxolimab. These receptors were collected from an adult with an advanced solid tumor such as melanoma, head and neck, liver or kidney cancer. CDR3s include the opening cysteine and the closing phenylalanine or tryptophan. The D gene is left open where the match is weak. Size tells how often a clone was seen (once, few, many) or the class of an expanded clone, and some rows leave it out.

j_gene,abundance,v_gene,d_gene,CDR3aa,CDR3nt
TRBJ2-3,.,TRBV19,TRBD2,CATSSGGFTDTQYF,TGTGCCACCTCCAGCGGGGGCTTCACAGATACGCAGTATTTT
TRBJ2-2,.,TRBV5-4,.,CASRPQGFDTGELFF,TGTGCCAGCAGGCCGCAGGGGTTCGACACCGGGGAGCTGTTTTTT
TRBJ1-4,.,TRBV7-9,.,CASSRIATNEKLFF,TGTGCCAGCAGCAGAATCGCAACTAATGAAAAACTGTTTTTT
TRBJ1-1,.,TRBV6-1,TRBD1,CASSEKDYSGGGTEAFF,TGTGCCAGCAGTGAAAAAGATTATTCAGGGGGAGGGACTGAAGCTTTCTTT
TRBJ2-3,.,TRBV5-1,TRBD2,CASSSTGLADLTDTQYF,TGCGCCAGCAGCTCGACGGGACTAGCGGATCTCACAGATACGCAGTATTTT
TRBJ2-2,.,TRBV7-9,.,CASSLGAGGDNTGELFF,TGTGCCAGCAGCTTAGGGGCCGGCGGGGACAACACCGGGGAGCTGTTTTTT
TRBJ2-2,.,TRBV28,.,CASSLFKTRADGELFF,TGTGCCAGCAGTTTATTCAAAACGCGGGCTGACGGGGAGCTGTTTTTT
TRBJ1-1,.,TRBV2,.,CASDPGLRNTEAFF,TGTGCCAGCGACCCTGGGCTCAGGAACACTGAAGCTTTCTTT
TRBJ1-2,.,TRBV28,TRBD1,CASSFFGTGEVYGYTF,TGTGCCAGCAGTTTCTTCGGGACAGGGGAGGTCTATGGCTACACCTTC
TRBJ2-7,once,TRBV6-6,TRBD1,CASTQDRGFTLSTYF,TGTGCCAGCACCCAAGACAGGGGTTTCACCCTTTCAACTTACTTC
TRBJ2-1,.,TRBV4-2,.,CASSQGATLEQFF,TGTGCCAGCAGCCAAGGTGCAACGTTGGAGCAGTTCTTC
TRBJ2-7,.,TRBV4-1,TRBD1,CASSQDRTGAVFYEQYF,TGCGCCAGCAGCCAAGATAGGACAGGGGCAGTTTTTTACGAGCAGTACTTC
TRBJ2-7,.,TRBV9,.,CASSISGAFSYEQYF,TGTGCCAGCAGCATCTCTGGGGCCTTCTCCTACGAGCAGTACTTC
TRBJ1-5,.,TRBV4-1,.,CASSQNSEGSRHF,TGCGCCAGCAGCCAAAATAGCGAGGGATCACGGCATTTT
TRBJ2-7,.,TRBV16,TRBD1,CASSQSRRGPNEQYF,TGTGCCAGCAGCCAATCACGCAGGGGGCCCAACGAGCAGTACTTC
TRBJ2-7,.,TRBV23-1,TRBD1,CASSKGADEQYF,TGCGCCAGCAGTAAGGGGGCGGACGAGCAGTACTTC
TRBJ2-7,.,TRBV7-9,TRBD2,CASSPTGGSSYEQYF,TGTGCCAGCAGCCCTACCGGGGGGAGCTCCTACGAGCAGTACTTC
TRBJ1-1,.,TRBV7-6,TRBD1,CASSPDRASAEAFF,TGTGCCAGCAGCCCAGACAGGGCCTCAGCTGAAGCTTTCTTT
TRBJ1-2,.,TRBV27,.,CASSLFPSSSGYTF,TGTGCCAGCAGTTTATTCCCCAGTTCTTCTGGCTACACCTTC
TRBJ2-7,.,TRBV9,.,CASSVSTQEPGEQYF,TGTGCCAGCAGCGTATCCACTCAGGAGCCCGGGGAGCAGTACTTC
TRBJ2-3,.,TRBV5-6,.,CASSLDITSTDTQYF,TGTGCCAGCAGCCTGGACATCACTAGCACAGATACGCAGTATTTT
TRBJ2-7,.,TRBV6-8,.,CASSYPGKEGVSYEQYF,TGTGCCAGCAGTTACCCCGGTAAGGAGGGAGTGAGCTACGAGCAGTACTTC
TRBJ2-1,.,TRBV12-5,.,CASGLGLARNEQFF,TGTGCTAGTGGTTTAGGATTAGCGCGTAATGAGCAGTTCTTC
TRBJ1-1,.,TRBV6-5,.,CASSLQVNTEAFF,TGTGCCAGCAGTTTACAGGTGAACACTGAAGCTTTCTTT
TRBJ2-5,.,TRBV15,.,CATSRGTGLAETQYF,TGTGCCACCAGCAGAGGGACGGGACTGGCGGAGACCCAGTACTTC
TRBJ1-2,.,TRBV7-2,.,CASSSSGAAYGYTF,TGTGCCAGCAGCTCGAGTGGGGCAGCCTATGGCTACACCTTC
TRBJ2-1,.,TRBV28,.,CASSPLTEGNEQFF,TGTGCCAGCAGCCCACTGACAGAAGGCAATGAGCAGTTCTTC
TRBJ1-3,few,TRBV4-3,.,CASSQALRDTIYF,TGCGCCAGCAGCCAAGCGTTACGGGACACCATATATTTT
TRBJ2-1,.,TRBV7-9,.,CASSLLDSLYNEQFF,TGTGCCAGCAGCTTACTGGACAGCTTATACAATGAGCAGTTCTTC
TRBJ2-3,.,TRBV7-8,TRBD1,CASSGTGGTSTDTQYF,TGTGCCAGCAGCGGGACAGGGGGCACGAGCACAGATACGCAGTATTTT
TRBJ2-1,.,TRBV15,TRBD1,CATSVRFPGDRVDNEQFF,TGTGCCACCAGCGTCCGATTCCCAGGGGACAGGGTGGACAATGAGCAGTTCTTC
TRBJ1-1,.,TRBV19,TRBD1,CATRQGGTEAFF,TGTGCCACTCGACAGGGCGGGACTGAAGCTTTCTTT
TRBJ1-2,.,TRBV28,TRBD1,CASGTGNGYTF,TGTGCCAGCGGGACAGGGAATGGCTACACCTTC
TRBJ2-1,.,TRBV27,TRBD2,CASSLIRREHNEQFF,TGTGCCAGCAGTTTAATTCGGCGGGAGCATAATGAGCAGTTCTTC
TRBJ1-1,.,TRBV7-9,.,CASSDNIEAFF,TGTGCCAGCAGCGATAATATTGAAGCTTTCTTT
TRBJ2-5,once,TRBV7-6,TRBD1,CASSLVKQGKQETQYF,TGTGCCAGCAGCCTCGTTAAACAGGGGAAACAAGAGACCCAGTACTTC
TRBJ2-7,.,TRBV21-1,.,CASSVDSPYEQYF,TGTGCCAGCAGCGTAGACTCCCCCTACGAGCAGTACTTC
TRBJ2-2,.,TRBV7-9,TRBD1,CASIPQGAGELFF,TGTGCCAGCATCCCCCAGGGGGCCGGGGAGCTGTTTTTT
TRBJ2-1,.,TRBV4-1,.,CASSQLLVTRDEQFF,TGCGCCAGCAGCCAACTCCTAGTCACCCGAGATGAGCAGTTCTTC
TRBJ2-5,.,TRBV9,.,CASSPRGPTQETQYF,TGTGCCAGCAGCCCCCGGGGCCCCACCCAAGAGACCCAGTACTTC
TRBJ1-1,.,TRBV2,.,CASWHTEAFF,TGTGCCAGCTGGCACACTGAAGCTTTCTTT
TRBJ2-7,.,TRBV2,TRBD2,CASSGGLAGSYEQYF,TGTGCCAGCAGTGGCGGACTAGCGGGCTCCTACGAGCAGTACTTC
TRBJ1-4,once,TRBV7-6,.,CASSMTDFREKLFF,TGTGCCAGCAGCATGACAGACTTTAGGGAAAAACTGTTTTTT
TRBJ2-6,.,TRBV5-8,.,CASSFLGRLSGANVLTF,TGTGCCAGCAGCTTCCTGGGACGCCTCTCTGGGGCCAACGTCCTGACTTTC
TRBJ1-1,once,TRBV4-3,.,CASSQGVFEANTEAFF,TGCGCCAGCAGCCAAGGCGTATTTGAGGCGAACACTGAAGCTTTCTTT
TRBJ1-5,.,TRBV25-1,.,CASSSLGNQPQHF,TGTGCCAGCAGTAGCCTGGGCAATCAGCCCCAGCATTTT
TRBJ2-1,.,TRBV30,TRBD2,CAWSVDAGGNNEQFF,TGTGCCTGGAGTGTAGATGCGGGAGGGAACAATGAGCAGTTCTTC